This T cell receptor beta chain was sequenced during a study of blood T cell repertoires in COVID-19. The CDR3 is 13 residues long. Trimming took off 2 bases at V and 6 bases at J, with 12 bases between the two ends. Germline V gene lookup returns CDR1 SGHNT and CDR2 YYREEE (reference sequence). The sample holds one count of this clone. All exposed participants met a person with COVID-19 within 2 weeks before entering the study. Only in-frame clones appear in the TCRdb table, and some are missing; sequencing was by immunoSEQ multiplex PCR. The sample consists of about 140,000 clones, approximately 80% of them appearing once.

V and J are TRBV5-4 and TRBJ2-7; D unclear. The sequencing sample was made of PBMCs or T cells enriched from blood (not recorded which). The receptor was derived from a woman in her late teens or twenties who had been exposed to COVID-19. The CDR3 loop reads CASSFEEDGEQYF. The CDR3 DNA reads TGTGCCAGCAGCTTTGAGGAAGACGGCGAGCAGTACTTC.